The 17 T cell receptor beta chains below all came from one sample that was sequenced in a study of T cell repertoires in ileal Crohn's disease. Produced via immunoSEQ multiplex PCR; TCRdb's table is partial and in-frame only. The sample carries approximately 12,000 clones, just over 75% recorded once. Sequences were obtained from ileal tissue. Receptor source: an adult with Crohn's disease.

The gene calls are TRBV5-6 and TRBJ1-1; tentative D call: TRBD1 (6 bases). V was shortened by 5 bases and J by 6 bases, with 23 bases between the two germline ends. The germline V gene has CDR1 SGHDT and CDR2 YYEEEE. This CDR3 comprises 16 residues. CDR3 bases: TGTGCCAGCAGGGCGTGGGGGGGCGTTCGATTCGCTGAAGCTTTCTTT. Protein: CASRAWGGVRFAEAFF.

The chain employs TRBV11-2 and TRBJ2-7; perhaps TRBD1 as D (6 bases). Germline CDR1 is SGHAT and CDR2 is FQNNGV. The CDR3 covers 15 residues. V shed 5 bases and J shed 2 bases, with 16 bases lying between them. DNA of the CDR3: TGTGCCAGCAGCACAGGGCAGGGTGACACCTACGAGCAGTACTTC. It translates to CASSTGQGDTYEQYF.

The rearrangement joins TRBV19 to TRBJ1-5, with D uncertain. V was cut by 5 bases and J by 3 bases, with 11 bases left in between. Germline V gene sequence: CDR1 LNHDA, CDR2 SQIVND (reference sequence). This CDR3 has 14 amino acids. CDR3 bases: TGTGCCAGTAGTCCTGCCCTAGCCAATCAGCCCCAGCATTTT. Protein: CASSPALANQPQHF.

The chain couples TRBV4-1 to TRBJ1-1; no firm D call. Trimming cost V 0 bases and J 11 bases, with 13 bases left between them. Germline values: CDR1 MGHRA, CDR2 YSYEKL. The CDR3 runs to 13 residues. The CDR3 nucleotides are TGCGCCAGCAGCCAAGATGAAGGGAGACGTGCTTTCTTT. This translates into CASSQDEGRRAFF.

As regards this clone: This sample also contains other DNA sequences that code for the same CDR3. This chain uses TRBV2 with TRBJ2-1, with D perhaps matching TRBD1 (6 bases). The germline V and J ends were trimmed by 6 bases and 7 bases, with 10 bases remaining between them. This CDR3 is 12 amino acids long. The germline V gene has CDR1 SNHLY and CDR2 FYNNEI. Here the CDR3 reads CASSRQVNEQFF. DNA for the CDR3: TGTGCCAGCAGCAGACAGGTGAATGAGCAGTTCTTC. The variable domain in full, completed from reference TRBV2 and TRBJ2-1, reads EPEVTQTPSHQVTQMGQEVILRCVPISNHLYFYWYRQILGQKVEFLVSFYNNEISEKSEIFDDQFSVERPDGSNFTLKIRSTKLEDSAMYFCASSRQVNEQFFGPGTRLTVL.

The J gene is TRBJ1-5, the V gene TRBV28; D possibly corresponds to TRBD1 (5 bases). The CDR3 length is 17 residues. V was shortened by 3 bases and J by 0 bases, with 15 bases between the two germline ends. Per the germline V gene, CDR1 is MDHEN and CDR2 is SYDVKM. The CDR3 DNA reads as TGTGCCAGCAGTTTTCCCCGGGGGGGATATAGCAATCAGCCCCAGCATTTT. Translated: CASSFPRGGYSNQPQHF.

The CDR3 DNA is TGTGCCTGGAGTACACCTCCAGGGGGAATGCAGCCCCAGCATTTT. Translating gives CAWSTPPGGMQPQHF. The chain carries TRBV30 and TRBJ1-5; 7 bases fit TRBD1. Trimming at V came to 2 bases and at J to 7 bases, leaving 11 bases not matched to a gene. The germline gives CDR1 GTSNPN, CDR2 SVGIG (reference sequence). The CDR3 is made up of 15 amino acids.

V gene TRBV9 combines with J gene TRBJ2-5; 7 positions match TRBD2. In germline, CDR1 is SGDLS, CDR2 YYNGEE. The CDR3 length is 16 residues. V dropped 3 bases and J dropped 1; count of bases not matched to a gene: 9. Here the CDR3 reads CASSEHPGGGQETQYF. Written as DNA, the CDR3 is TGTGCCAGCAGCGAACACCCGGGGGGAGGCCAAGAGACCCAGTACTTC.

This chain links TRBV5-1 with TRBJ1-3; D uncertain. The CDR3 sequence is 16 residues long. V shed 0 bases and J shed 0 bases, with 10 bases lying between them. Germline CDR1 and CDR2: SGHRS and YFSETQ. The CDR3: CASSLELVGSGNTIYF. CDR3 DNA: TGCGCCAGCAGCTTGGAGCTCGTCGGCTCTGGAAACACCATATATTTT.

The chain uses TRBV7-2 and TRBJ2-3, with 7 positions matching TRBD1. The CDR3 is made up of 16 amino acids. Germline assignment: CDR1 SGHTA and CDR2 FQGNSA. J gave up 2 bases and V 4 bases, and 9 bases lay outside the gene matches. CDR3 nucleotide sequence: TGTGCCAGCAGCTCGCGGAACAGGGGAAACACAGATACGCAGTATTTT. Translation: CASSSRNRGNTDTQYF.

This clone showed up just a few times. The CDR3 loop is CASGGFYEQYF. As DNA, the CDR3 is TGTGCCAGCGGGGGCTTCTACGAGCAGTACTTC. V and J are TRBV6-5 and TRBJ2-7, with D possibly matching TRBD1 (6 bases). The CDR3 has 11 amino acids. Germline loops: CDR1 MNHEY, CDR2 SVGAGI. The ends were cut back, 8 bases at V and 3 bases at J, with 8 bases in the middle.

This chain uses TRBV20-1 with TRBJ2-7; 7 bases match TRBD2. The CDR3 spans 11 residues. The V and J ends lost 6 bases and 4 bases, in that order; junction bases with no gene match: 3. The germline V gene has CDR1 DFQATT and CDR2 SNEGSKA (reference sequence). The CDR3 bases are TGCAGTGCGAGGACTAGTTACGAGCAGTACTTC. Translating it yields CSARTSYEQYF.

The V call is TRBV2, the J call TRBJ1-4; tentatively, D is TRBD1 (6 bases). This CDR3 region has 12 residues. The V gene's germline CDR1 is SNHLY and CDR2 FYNNEI. The V end was cut by 1 base, the J end by 10 bases, with 7 bases between. This CDR3 reads CASSEEDRKLFF. Written as DNA, the CDR3 is TGTGCCAGCAGTGAAGAGGACAGAAAACTGTTTTTT.

CDR3 in amino acids: CASSYDSNSNQPQHF. In DNA, the CDR3 is TGTGCCAGCAGTTACGACAGTAATAGCAATCAGCCCCAGCATTTT. The chain employs TRBV6-6 and TRBJ1-5; tentative D call: TRBD1 (5 bases). Germline-derived CDR1 and CDR2 are MNHNY and SVGAGI (reference sequence). The CDR3 is 15 residues long. V was pared by 2 bases and J by 0 bases, with 8 bases between.

The chain joins TRBV5-1 to TRBJ1-6; D unclear. Between the trimmed V and J ends, which lost 5 bases and 5 bases, there was a span of 8 bases. The CDR3 spans 13 residues. Germline assignment: CDR1 SGHRS and CDR2 YFSETQ. DNA of the CDR3: TGCGCCAGCAGGACGGCGGATAATTCACCCCTCCACTTT. Translation: CASRTADNSPLHF.

V and J are TRBV11-2 and TRBJ2-1, with 9 nucleotides matching TRBD2. The CDR3 totals 15 residues. V shed 6 bases and J 0 bases; nucleotides not matched to a gene: 3. Germline CDR1 reads SGHAT; CDR2 reads FQNNGV. Here the CDR3 reads CASRLAGSSYNEQFF. CDR3 DNA: TGTGCCAGCAGACTAGCGGGTAGCTCCTACAATGAGCAGTTCTTC.

The V gene is TRBV23-1, the J gene TRBJ1-5; the match to TRBD1 covers 7 bases. TRBV23-1 is reported as an ORF; its role is uncertain. J was trimmed by 0 bases and V by 4 bases; bases with no gene match: 6. The CDR3 spans 16 residues. The DNA for the CDR3 is TGCGCCAGCAGTCCCCCGGGACAGCATAGCAATCAGCCCCAGCATTTT. Encoded protein: CASSPPGQHSNQPQHF.